These 19 T cell receptor beta chains share one sample of origin, sequenced in a study of blood T cell repertoires in COVID-19. Measured with immunoSEQ multiplex PCR; TCRdb has only the in-frame clones, and not every one. The data contain approximately 300,000 clones, more than 80% of them singletons. The material sequenced was peripheral blood. The receptors here all came from a woman in her 30s with COVID-19, enrolled during active disease.

This clone came up a few times. The chain carries TRBV28 and TRBJ1-6; the D is unclear. CDR1 is MDHEN, CDR2 SYDVKM, per germline. This CDR3 has 14 residues. V lost 3 bases, J lost 5 bases, and 8 bases lay in between. The CDR3 nucleotides are TGTGCCAGCAGTTTTCGGGGTGATAATTCACCCCTCCACTTT. It encodes CASSFRGDNSPLHF.

This chain links TRBV5-5 with TRBJ1-1, with 7 bases lining up with TRBD1. CDR1 is SGHKS, CDR2 YYEKEE, per germline (reference sequence). The CDR3 is made up of 17 amino acids. V lost 5 bases to trimming and J lost 0 bases; unmatched junction nucleotides: 13. The CDR3 protein is CASSWLPGGSMNTEAFF. CDR3 sequence (DNA): TGTGCCAGCAGTTGGCTCCCAGGGGGAAGCATGAACACTGAAGCTTTCTTT.

The rearrangement uses TRBV5-6 and TRBJ1-1; D might be TRBD1 (5 bases). There are 15 residues in the CDR3. Trimming pared 4 bases from V and 5 bases from J, leaving 18 bases between. Germline-derived CDR1 and CDR2 are SGHDT and YYEEEE. This CDR3 is CASSLNGGLRTEAFF. In nucleotides, the CDR3 is TGTGCCAGCAGCCTGAATGGGGGACTTAGGACTGAAGCTTTCTTT.

In DNA form, the CDR3 reads TGTGCCAGCAGCTTAACCGCTGAGCGACCGACCCAGTACTTC. Translation: CASSLTAERPTQYF. The rearrangement joins TRBV7-3 to TRBJ2-5; D remains ambiguous. The V gene lost 0 bases and the J gene lost 7 bases, with 12 bases spanning the gap. Germline CDR1 reads SGHTA; CDR2 reads FQGTGA. This CDR3 comprises 14 residues.

The chain carries TRBV6-6 and TRBJ2-2; TRBD1 agrees at 7 bases. The J segment lost 4 bases and the V segment lost 2 bases, leaving 7 bases of the junction unmatched. The CDR3 covers 16 residues. In germline, CDR1 is MNHNY, CDR2 SVGAGI (reference sequence). In nucleotides, the CDR3 is TGTGCCAGCAGTTACAAGGGGGCCCCGAGCACCGGGGAGCTGTTTTTT. Its protein product is CASSYKGAPSTGELFF.

This chain's CDR3 is CATAYLGTNYGYTF. The CDR3 DNA is TGTGCCACGGCTTACCTCGGGACAAACTATGGCTACACCTTC. J is TRBJ1-2 and V is TRBV2, with D maybe TRBD1 (6 bases). Germline assignment: CDR1 SNHLY and CDR2 FYNNEI. The CDR3 length is 14 residues. V was clipped by 10 bases and J by 2 bases, with 17 bases between them.

The rearrangement joins TRBV9 to TRBJ2-7; D not resolved. V lost 0 bases and J 3 bases, leaving 13 bases between the germline ends. CDR1 is SGDLS, CDR2 YYNGEE, per germline. The CDR3 totals 15 residues. CDR3 nucleotide sequence: TGTGCCAGCAGCGTAGGGGCAGCATTACACTACGAGCAGTACTTC. Translation gives CASSVGAALHYEQYF.

A single count supports this clone. V is TRBV6-5 and J is TRBJ2-7; a possible D gene is TRBD1 (6 bases). Germline loops: CDR1 MNHEY, CDR2 SVGAGI. The CDR3 is 15 residues long. The V end was cut by 5 bases, the J end by 0 bases, with 14 bases between. The CDR3 here is CASSRDIGSSYEQYF. Here the CDR3 DNA reads TGTGCCAGCAGTAGGGACATCGGAAGCTCCTACGAGCAGTACTTC.

The chain joins TRBV11-1 to TRBJ2-5, with 12 bases identical to TRBD2. The CDR3 consists of 15 residues. The junction had 3 bases not matched to a gene; V was cut back by 3 bases and J by 4 bases. CDR1 and CDR2 (germline): SGHAT, FQDESV (reference sequence). DNA of the CDR3: TGTGCCAGCAGCTTGACTAGCGGGAGTCGAGAGACCCAGTACTTC. It yields the protein CASSLTSGSRETQYF.

The chain couples TRBV15 to TRBJ1-2; D call uncertain. Germline V lookup: CDR1 LNHNV, CDR2 YYDKDF (reference sequence). The CDR3 extends over 15 amino acids. Between the trimmed V and J ends, which lost 0 bases and 4 bases, there was a span of 12 bases. This chain's CDR3 is CATSRDPADLYGYTF. CDR3 sequence (DNA): TGTGCCACCAGCAGAGATCCAGCGGATCTCTATGGCTACACCTTC.

J is TRBJ2-7 and V is TRBV5-1; a possible D gene is TRBD1 (8 bases). The V gene's germline CDR1 is SGHRS and CDR2 YFSETQ. Deletions cut 0 bases from V and 2 bases from J, with 18 bases between. The CDR3 sequence is 17 residues long. The CDR3 region is CASSLAVFTGGAYEQYF. The DNA for the CDR3 is TGCGCCAGCAGCTTGGCCGTCTTTACAGGGGGGGCCTACGAGCAGTACTTC. Full variable domain (remainder filled in from reference TRBV5-1 and TRBJ2-7): KAGVTQTPRYLIKTRGQQVTLSCSPISGHRSVSWYQQTPGQGLQFLFEYFSETQRNKGNFPGRFSGRQFSNSRSEMNVSTLELGDSALYLCASSLAVFTGGAYEQYFGPGTRLTVT.

The V gene is TRBV27, the J gene TRBJ1-5; D is perhaps TRBD1 (6 bases). Germline CDR1 MNHEY, CDR2 SMNVEV (reference sequence). The CDR3 spans 14 residues. The V and J ends lost 0 bases and 7 bases respectively, with 10 bases between them. The CDR3 spells CASSLSGGAQPQHF. The DNA of the CDR3 is TGTGCCAGCAGTTTATCTGGGGGGGCCCAGCCCCAGCATTTT.

This clone was seen more than once but under ten times. J is TRBJ2-7 and V is TRBV7-9; 9 nucleotides match TRBD1. The CDR3 is made up of 15 amino acids. V gave up 5 bases and J gave up 0 bases; unmatched junction bases: 5. Germline V gives CDR1 SEHNR, CDR2 FQNEAQ (reference sequence). CDR3 sequence: CASSARDRVSYEQYF. CDR3 coding DNA: TGTGCCAGCAGCGCCCGGGACAGGGTCTCCTACGAGCAGTACTTC.

This chain connects TRBV27 to TRBJ2-7, with 7 bases identical to TRBD2. This CDR3 has 14 amino acids. Trimming removed 2 bases from V and 3 bases from J; junction bases left unmatched: 4. Germline lookup yields CDR1 MNHEY and CDR2 SMNVEV (reference sequence). The CDR3 sequence: CASSLGLGNYEQYF. In nucleotides, the CDR3 is TGTGCCAGCAGTTTAGGACTAGGAAACTACGAGCAGTACTTC.

The gene calls are TRBV29-1 and TRBJ2-7; 8 bases line up with TRBD2. V shed 4 bases, J shed 3 bases, and the junction held 5 bases outside the gene matches. This CDR3 comprises 13 residues. The germline V gene encodes CDR1 SQVTM and CDR2 ANQGSEA. CDR3 residues: CSVVSTSGYEQYF. The CDR3 nucleotides are TGCAGCGTTGTAAGTACTAGCGGCTACGAGCAGTACTTC.

The CDR3 nucleotides are TGTGCCAGCAGTTATCCCGCAGATACGCAGTATTTT. This sequence encodes CASSYPADTQYF. The chain employs TRBV6-2 or TRBV6-3 and TRBJ2-3, with D unresolved. This CDR3 spans 12 amino acids. Deletions cut 3 bases from V and 4 bases from J, with 5 bases between. Germline CDR1 reads MNHEY; CDR2 reads SVGEGT.

V gene TRBV28 combines with J gene TRBJ1-2; 9 bases align to TRBD1. The CDR3 has 15 amino acids. The germline V gene encodes CDR1 MDHEN and CDR2 SYDVKM. V lost 6 bases to trimming and J lost 4 bases; unmatched junction nucleotides: 9. The CDR3 coding sequence is TGTGCCAGCAGCATGGACAGGGGATGGGGCTATGGCTACACCTTC. The encoded protein is CASSMDRGWGYGYTF.

This clone was observed once. The V call is TRBV6-6, the J call TRBJ2-7; TRBD1 agrees at 10 bases. Per germline, CDR1 MNHNY and CDR2 SVGAGI (reference sequence). The junction had 3 bases not matched to a gene; V was cut back by 7 bases and J by 3 bases. The length of the CDR3 is 13 residues. The CDR3, as DNA: TGTGCCAGCAACGGGGACAGGGGCTACGAGCAGTACTTC. This gives the protein CASNGDRGYEQYF.

The rearrangement uses TRBV9 and TRBJ2-1; D may be TRBD1 (6 bases). This CDR3 has 15 residues. V was clipped by 1 base and J by 3 bases, with 11 bases between them. The germline CDR1 and CDR2 sequences are SGDLS and YYNGEE. As DNA, the CDR3 is TGTGCCAGCAGCGTATTTACGGGACACTACAATGAGCAGTTCTTC. As protein: CASSVFTGHYNEQFF.